Below are 12 T cell receptor beta chains sequenced from a single sample in a study of response to subunit inactivated influenza vaccine. TCRdb passed the RT-PCR reads through MiXCR, listing each CDR3 protein once. The sample has roughly 190,000 distinct CDR3 sequences, approximately 15% seen once; the top ten hold roughly 26%. The specimen comprised CD8+ T cells sorted from PBMCs, sampled about 5 days after vaccination. These receptors were obtained from a middle-aged man who received an inactivated influenza vaccine.

This sequence joins TRBV14 and TRBJ2-7, with a possible D match to TRBD1 (6 bases). Per germline, CDR1 SGHDN and CDR2 FVKESK. V was shortened by 5 bases and J by 6 bases, with 14 bases between the two germline ends. CDR3 length: 13 residues. The CDR3 DNA follows: TGTGCCAGCAGCGCAAGCTCCAGGGGCGAGCAGTACTTC. This encodes CASSASSRGEQYF.

This clonotype has more than one count but fewer than ten. The CDR3 here is CASSLRGSGVWETQYF. The CDR3 nucleotides read TGTGCCAGCAGTTTACGCGGGAGCGGGGTATGGGAGACCCAGTACTTC. V and J are TRBV28 and TRBJ2-5; 7 positions agree with TRBD2. V dropped 2 bases and J dropped 5; count of bases not matched to a gene: 11. This CDR3 has 16 amino acids. Germline CDR1 MDHEN, CDR2 SYDVKM.

This clonotype was seen at least ten times. The V and J genes are TRBV12-3 or TRBV12-4 and TRBJ2-2, with 11 nucleotides matching TRBD2. V trimming: 6 bases; J trimming: 5 bases; junction bases outside the gene matches: 8. This CDR3 is 16 amino acids long. The CDR3 coding sequence is TGTGCCAGCAGCGGTCTAGCGGGGGGTGAAACCGGGGAGCTGTTTTTT. It is translated as CASSGLAGGETGELFF.

This clonotype was seen a handful of times. The rearrangement joins TRBV12-3 or TRBV12-4 to TRBJ1-5, with D tentatively TRBD1 (6 bases). Trimming removed 4 bases from V and 0 bases from J, with 13 bases in between. The CDR3 contains 16 residues. CDR3 sequence reads: CASSSPGAYSNQPQHF. CDR3 nucleotide sequence: TGTGCCAGCAGTTCACCGGGGGCGTATAGCAATCAGCCCCAGCATTTT.

The chain has TRBV7-8 and TRBJ2-1, with a weak D call TRBD2 (5 bases). V was cut by 5 bases and J by 9 bases, with 11 bases left in between. Germline CDR1 SGHVS, CDR2 FQNEAQ. The CDR3 loop spans 12 amino acids. The CDR3 loop is CASSEGGSEQFF. In DNA, the CDR3 is TGTGCCAGCAGCGAAGGAGGTAGTGAGCAGTTCTTC.

The V call is TRBV27, the J call TRBJ1-5, with 7 bases lining up with TRBD1. V gave up 0 bases and J gave up 4 bases; unmatched junction bases: 3. This CDR3 is 15 amino acids long. Germline V gene data show CDR1 as MNHEY and CDR2 as SMNVEV (reference sequence). The CDR3 sequence: CASSLSTGFNQPQHF. The CDR3 nucleotides are TGTGCCAGCAGTTTATCGACAGGGTTTAATCAGCCCCAGCATTTT.

The V and J genes are TRBV20-1 and TRBJ2-1; possible D gene TRBD2, 5 bases. The V and J ends lost 0 bases and 7 bases respectively, with 16 bases between them. Germline values: CDR1 DFQATT, CDR2 SNEGSKA (reference sequence). The CDR3 spans 15 residues. CDR3 in DNA: TGCAGTGCTAGAGATCTGGGGAAGGAGGTGAATGAGCAGTTCTTC. As protein: CSARDLGKEVNEQFF.

V usage is TRBV18 and J usage is TRBJ2-1; the D gene is possibly TRBD1 (5 bases). Germline lookup yields CDR1 KGHSH and CDR2 LQKENI. V dropped 0 bases and J dropped 7 bases, with 10 bases sitting between them. The CDR3 totals 14 residues. CDR3 protein: CASSPPAGKNEQFF. CDR3 coding DNA: TGTGCCAGCTCACCACCGGCAGGGAAAAATGAGCAGTTCTTC.

This clonotype appeared a few times. V is TRBV5-1 and J is TRBJ2-2, with 7 nucleotides matching TRBD2. J lost 4 bases, V lost 4 bases, and 16 bases had no gene match. The CDR3 runs 18 residues. Germline CDR1 is SGHRS and CDR2 is YFSETQ. The chain's CDR3 is CASSVDGKRGVVTGELFF. DNA for the CDR3: TGCGCCAGCAGCGTGGACGGAAAACGGGGGGTTGTCACCGGGGAGCTGTTTTTT.

This clonotype was recorded a few times. The chain uses TRBV6-2 or TRBV6-3 and TRBJ2-3; the match to TRBD2 covers 7 bases. V trimming: 8 bases; J trimming: 10 bases; junction bases outside the gene matches: 12. This CDR3 comprises 13 residues. Germline CDR1 and CDR2: MNHEY and SVGEGT. Here the CDR3 DNA reads TGTGCCAGCGGCGCGGGAGTATCGCGGGCGCAGTATTTT. The encoded protein is CASGAGVSRAQYF.

The table lists this clonotype with a few counts. The rearrangement uses TRBV2 and TRBJ2-1; TRBD2 agrees at 10 bases. CDR1 is SNHLY, CDR2 FYNNEI, per germline. The CDR3 has 14 amino acids. V lost 7 bases to trimming and J lost 8 bases; unmatched junction nucleotides: 8. CDR3 protein: CASTESGGGYEQFF. The CDR3 nucleotides are TGTGCCAGCACAGAGAGCGGGGGGGGGTATGAGCAGTTCTTC.

V is TRBV24-1 and J is TRBJ2-7, with TRBD1 identical over 7 bases. Germline V lookup: CDR1 KGHDR, CDR2 SFDVKD. This CDR3 spans 15 amino acids. Trimming removed 4 bases from V and 5 bases from J; junction bases left unmatched: 10. Here the CDR3 reads CATSEGDSGFHEQYF. The CDR3 DNA follows: TGTGCCACCAGTGAGGGGGACAGCGGATTCCACGAGCAGTACTTC.